This T cell receptor beta chain came from a study of blood T cell repertoires in COVID-19. The CDR3 runs to 15 residues. The V end lost 1 base, the J end lost 5 bases, and 14 bases lay between the germline ends. Germline V CDR1 and CDR2: SGHAT, FQNNGV. Generated by immunoSEQ multiplex PCR, the TCRdb table keeps only in-frame clones and is missing some. This table has under 300,000 clones, about 86% appearing once. Sequenced sample: peripheral blood. The rearrangement links TRBV11-2 to TRBJ2-5, with D perhaps TRBD1 (5 bases). The source is a woman under 40 with COVID-19, enrolled during active disease. The DNA for the CDR3 is TGTGCCAGCAGCTTAGGTTCGTGGGGCGTGGAGACCCAGTACTTC. Its translation: CASSLGSWGVETQYF.